A selection of T cell receptor beta chains follows, all from one sample in a study of blood T cell repertoires in COVID-19. Here immunoSEQ multiplex PCR was the method, and the copy in TCRdb shows in-frame clones only, minus some. The data contain about 110,000 clones, over 75% of them seen just once; the ten biggest clones take up 8% to 9%. Sequenced material: peripheral blood. These receptor sequences come from a woman in her sixties or seventies who had recovered from COVID-19. The CDR3 runs from the conserved cysteine through the conserved F or W. The order of the fields is J gene, clone size, V gene, D gene, CDR3 DNA, CDR3 protein. The D gene is left open where the match is weak. A clone size is listed for some rows: how often the clone was seen (once, few, many), or a class if it is expanded.

>TRBJ2-7|-|TRBV6-5|-
TGTGCCAGCAGCCAACAGGGAGACGAGCAGTACTTC
CASSQQGDEQYF
>TRBJ2-2|-|TRBV10-3|-
TGTGCCATCAGGGAGGACAGTTCTAACACCGGGGAGCTGTTTTTT
CAIREDSSNTGELFF
>TRBJ2-1|-|TRBV7-2|TRBD2
TGTGCCAGCAGCCCTGTAGCGGGAACGGGGTTCTTC
CASSPVAGTGFF
>TRBJ1-2|once|TRBV6-5|-
TGTGCCAGCACTCCCGGGGACTATGGCTACACCTTC
CASTPGDYGYTF
>TRBJ2-7|-|TRBV3-1/TRBV3-2|TRBD2
TGTGCCAGCAGCCAAGCCGCCGGGGGGGGCTCCTACGAGCAGTACTTC
CASSQAAGGGSYEQYF
>TRBJ1-5|-|TRBV6-5|-
TGTGCCAGCAGTAAACAGGCGAGCCGATATCAGCCCCAGCATTTT
CASSKQASRYQPQHF
>TRBJ2-3|-|TRBV3-1/TRBV3-2|TRBD2
TGTGCCAGCAGCCAAGTCGGCGGGGGGGGGAGAGATACGCAGTATTTT
CASSQVGGGGRDTQYF
>TRBJ2-5|-|TRBV19|TRBD2
TGTGCCAGTAGTCGTCTAGCGGGGGGAAAAGAGACCCAGTACTTC
CASSRLAGGKETQYF
>TRBJ2-1|-|TRBV5-5|TRBD2
TGTGCCAGCAGCTTGAGGCTAGCGGGAGGCTGGGGGAATGAGCAGTTCTTC
CASSLRLAGGWGNEQFF
>TRBJ2-1|-|TRBV24-1|TRBD1
TGTGCCACCAGTGATTTGCCCACAGGGGTGGGGAATGAGCAGTTCTTC
CATSDLPTGVGNEQFF
>TRBJ2-2|-|TRBV28|TRBD1
TGTGCCAGCAGTTTTGGGGACAGCACCGGGGAGCTGTTTTTT
CASSFGDSTGELFF
>TRBJ1-5|few|TRBV19|TRBD1
TGTGCCACCCGGACAGGGCTCAATCAGCCCCAGCATTTT
CATRTGLNQPQHF
>TRBJ1-4|-|TRBV29-1|-
TGCAGCGTCGAGGTAATAGAAAAACTGTTTTTT
CSVEVIEKLFF
>TRBJ2-3|-|TRBV9|-
TGTGCCAGCAGCGGCACAGGAGCCCCAGATACGCAGTATTTT
CASSGTGAPDTQYF
>TRBJ1-2|once|TRBV6-5|TRBD1
TGTGCCAGCAGCCTCCGCCAGGGGGATGGCTACACCTTC
CASSLRQGDGYTF
>TRBJ2-2|-|TRBV7-9|-
TGTGCCAGCAGCTTAGCGCAGGGAAGGAACACCGGGGAGCTGTTTTTT
CASSLAQGRNTGELFF
>TRBJ1-3|-|TRBV3-1/TRBV3-2|-
TGTGCCAGCAGCCAAGATCGTGGGCCCTCTGGAAACACCATATATTTT
CASSQDRGPSGNTIYF
>TRBJ2-7|-|TRBV28|TRBD2
TGTGCCAGCAGTTTCGGACTAGCCGCTAGCTCCTACGAGCAGTACTTC
CASSFGLAASSYEQYF
>TRBJ2-3|-|TRBV24-1|-
TGTGCCACCAGTGAGCCGAGTAGCAGCACAGATACGCAGTATTTT
CATSEPSSSTDTQYF
>TRBJ2-2|-|TRBV7-3|TRBD2
TGTGCCAGCAGCCCCCTCGTTTCCGGGGGGGCTAGGGCCGGGGAGCTGTTTTTT
CASSPLVSGGARAGELFF
>TRBJ2-5|-|TRBV19|-
TGTGCCAGTAGTTCAGTCTACCAAGAGACCCAGTACTTC
CASSSVYQETQYF
>TRBJ2-1|-|TRBV11-3|-
TGTGCCAGCAGCGCGGGACCCAGCTCCTACAATGAGCAGTTCTTC
CASSAGPSSYNEQFF
>TRBJ1-1|-|TRBV28|TRBD1
TGTGCCAGCAGTTCCCTCTACAGGGGGTCACCTCACCCGAACACTGAAGCTTTCTTT
CASSSLYRGSPHPNTEAFF
>TRBJ1-5|-|TRBV18|-
TGTGCCAGCTCATCCCAGGCCAGCCGCAATCAGCCCCAGCATTTT
CASSSQASRNQPQHF
>TRBJ2-1|-|TRBV6-2/TRBV6-3|TRBD1
TGTGCCAGCAGCCCCTTCCGACAGGGACGAATGGGACAGTTCTTC
CASSPFRQGRMGQFF
>TRBJ2-1|-|TRBV18|TRBD2
TGTGCCAGCTCACCGGGACTAGCGGGAGGGGGTGAGCAGTTCTTC
CASSPGLAGGGEQFF
>TRBJ1-1|once|TRBV5-4|-
TGTGCCAGCAGCCTCGGGGGGCCGAACACTGAAGCTTTCTTT
CASSLGGPNTEAFF
>TRBJ1-2|-|TRBV3-1/TRBV3-2|-
TGTGCCAGCAGCCAATCCCAACGGAATCGGGGTGTAGGCTACACCTTC
CASSQSQRNRGVGYTF
>TRBJ2-2|-|TRBV30|TRBD2
TGTGCCTGGAGTATCGGGACTAGCGCGAACACCGGGGAGCTGTTTTTT
CAWSIGTSANTGELFF
>TRBJ1-5|once|TRBV7-8|TRBD1
TGTGCCAGCAGCTTAGGACAGGGGGCTCAGCCCCAGCATTTT
CASSLGQGAQPQHF
>TRBJ2-3|-|TRBV5-6|-
TGTGCCAGCAGCTTCCTGGGCCGTACAGATACGCAGTATTTT
CASSFLGRTDTQYF
>TRBJ2-3|-|TRBV5-8|TRBD2
TGTGCCAGCAGCTTCGGGGGACTAGCGGGAAGAGATACGCAGTATTTT
CASSFGGLAGRDTQYF
>TRBJ1-2|-|TRBV28|TRBD1
TGTGCCACCATTGGCCCGGGGCAGGGGGGTGGCTACACCTTC
CATIGPGQGGGYTF
>TRBJ2-2|-|TRBV18|TRBD1
TGTGCCAGCTCACTTCAGGGGGCGATCCCGACCGGGGAGCTGTTTTTT
CASSLQGAIPTGELFF
>TRBJ1-4|-|TRBV4-3|-
TGCGCCAGCAGCTATCGACAGGTTAATGAAAAACTGTTTTTT
CASSYRQVNEKLFF
>TRBJ1-4|-|TRBV7-2|TRBD1
TGTGCCAGCAGCTTAGGGAGGGCAGGGGGTGAAAAACTGTTTTTT
CASSLGRAGGEKLFF
>TRBJ2-7|once|TRBV5-1|-
TGCGCCAGCAGCTTACTAGGTGATACCTACGAGCAGTACTTC
CASSLLGDTYEQYF
>TRBJ2-6|-|TRBV4-2|TRBD1
TGTGCCAGCAGCCCGACAGGGTGGGAGCGCTCTGGGGCCAACGTCCTGACTTTC
CASSPTGWERSGANVLTF
>TRBJ1-5|-|TRBV6-2/TRBV6-3|-
TGTGCCAGCAGTTACTTATTCCAGCCCCAGCATTTT
CASSYLFQPQHF
>TRBJ2-7|-|TRBV5-6|TRBD2
TGTGCCAGCAGCTATGGGACTAGCGGGGCCCACGAGCAGTACTTC
CASSYGTSGAHEQYF
>TRBJ2-7|-|TRBV12-5|-
TGTGCTAGTGGTTTCGCATCTTCGGGGGGCCACGAGCAGTACTTC
CASGFASSGGHEQYF
>TRBJ2-2|-|TRBV19|-
TGTGCCAGTAACATGGAGGGAACCGGGGAGCTGTTTTTT
CASNMEGTGELFF
>TRBJ2-2|once|TRBV4-3|-
TGCGCCAGCAGCCAAGGCCGGGGCACCGGGGAGCTGTTTTTT
CASSQGRGTGELFF
>TRBJ2-1|-|TRBV10-3|-
TGTGCCATCAGTGAGTCGAACAATCTTGGCTATGAGCAGTTCTTC
CAISESNNLGYEQFF
>TRBJ2-7|-|TRBV4-3|TRBD1
TGCGCCAGCAGCAAGAGACAGGGCCCATACGAGCAGTACTTC
CASSKRQGPYEQYF
>TRBJ1-2|-|TRBV28|TRBD1
TGTGCCAGCACCAAGGACAGGGGAGGGTATGGCTACACCTTC
CASTKDRGGYGYTF
>TRBJ2-3|-|TRBV6-4|TRBD1
TGTGCCAGCAGTGACTCGGAGACAGGGGGCGCAGATACGCAGTATTTT
CASSDSETGGADTQYF
>TRBJ1-1|-|TRBV29-1|-
TGCAGCGTCTCCGATTGGCGGGCGGGGAACACTGAAGCTTTCTTT
CSVSDWRAGNTEAFF
>TRBJ2-1|-|TRBV25-1|-
TGTGCCAGCACTACAGGTGGCTCCTACAATGAGCAGTTCTTC
CASTTGGSYNEQFF
>TRBJ2-4|-|TRBV7-8|-
TGTGCCAGCAGCTCTGGGACTCCTAACATTCAGTACTTC
CASSSGTPNIQYF
>TRBJ2-1|-|TRBV2|-
TGTGCCAGCGGACCCAGAGGGGGGGGTGAGCAGTTCTTC
CASGPRGGGEQFF
>TRBJ2-7|-|TRBV27|-
TGTGCCAGCAGTTTAGGGGGCTACAACTACGAGCAGTACTTC
CASSLGGYNYEQYF
>TRBJ2-5|-|TRBV4-2|TRBD2
TGTGCCAGCAGCCAAGGAGGCGGGGGGGCCGGATTGGAGACCCAGTACTTC
CASSQGGGGAGLETQYF
>TRBJ2-5|-|TRBV10-3|TRBD1
TGTGCCAGTAGGGGGGACAGGGGAGGGGAGACCCAGTACTTC
CASRGDRGGETQYF
>TRBJ2-5|once|TRBV5-1|TRBD2
TGCGCCAGCAGCTTGAGGGCGACGGGACTAGCGGGGGTTCGGGAGACCCAGTACTTC
CASSLRATGLAGVRETQYF